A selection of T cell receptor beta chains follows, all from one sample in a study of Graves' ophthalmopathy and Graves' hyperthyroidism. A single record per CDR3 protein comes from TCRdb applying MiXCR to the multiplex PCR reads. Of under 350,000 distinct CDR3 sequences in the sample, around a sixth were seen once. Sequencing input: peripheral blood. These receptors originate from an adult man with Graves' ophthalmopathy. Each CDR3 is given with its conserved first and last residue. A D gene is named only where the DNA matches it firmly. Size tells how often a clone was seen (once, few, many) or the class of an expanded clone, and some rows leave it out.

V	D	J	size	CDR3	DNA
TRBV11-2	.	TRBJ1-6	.	CASSLDGLPGQWDSPLHF	TGTGCCAGCAGCTTAGATGGCCTACCGGGACAATGGGATTCACCCCTCCACTTT
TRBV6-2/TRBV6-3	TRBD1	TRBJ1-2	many	CASSYRTTGRFPNYGYTF	TGTGCCAGCAGTTACCGGACGACAGGGCGTTTTCCTAACTATGGCTACACCTTC
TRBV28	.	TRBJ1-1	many	CASSLGSQTEAFF	TGTGCCAGCAGTCTCGGGAGTCAGACTGAAGCTTTCTTT
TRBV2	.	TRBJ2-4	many	CASSGDLKNIQYF	TGTGCCAGCAGCGGGGACCTCAAAAACATTCAGTACTTC
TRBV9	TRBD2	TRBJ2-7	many	CASSPRTSGSTVAYEQYF	TGTGCCAGCAGCCCGCGGACTAGCGGGTCCACAGTCGCGTACGAGCAGTACTTC
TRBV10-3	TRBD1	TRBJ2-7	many	CAISWTGNYEQYF	TGTGCCATCAGTTGGACAGGGAACTACGAGCAGTACTTC
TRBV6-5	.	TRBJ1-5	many	CASGRTPNQPQHF	TGTGCCAGCGGCCGGACCCCCAATCAGCCCCAGCATTTT
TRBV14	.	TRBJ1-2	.	CASSQVPIYGYTF	TGTGCCAGCAGCCAAGTCCCGATCTATGGCTACACCTTC
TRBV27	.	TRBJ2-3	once	CASLDRWTQYF	TGTGCCAGCCTCGACAGGTGGACGCAGTATTTT
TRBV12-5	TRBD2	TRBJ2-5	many	CASGLSQLGGGAPETQYF	TGTGCTAGTGGTTTGTCCCAGTTAGGCGGGGGGGCCCCTGAGACCCAGTACTTC